A selection of T cell receptor beta chains follows, all from one sample in a study of human T cells and chemical hapten exposure. A single record per CDR3 protein comes from TCRdb applying MiXCR to the RACE reads. The repertoire holds about 380,000 distinct CDR3 sequences, with approximately 5.1% as singletons. This specimen was whole blood, taken in connection with sensitization to the hapten diphenylcyclopropenone (DPC). The receptors here all came from a woman in her forties or fifties with alopecia areata. Some clones in this sample may be carry-over from other donors' samples. Each CDR3 is given with its conserved first and last residue.

j_call,v_call,cdr3_aa
TRBJ2-5,TRBV9,CASSPAENQETQYF
TRBJ2-1,TRBV12-3/TRBV12-4,CASSRLAGVKNEQFF
TRBJ1-1,TRBV10-3,CAITGSENTEAFF
TRBJ1-5,TRBV19,CASSDLGLPYNQPQHF
TRBJ2-7,TRBV19,CASSPMYPYYEQYF
TRBJ2-7,TRBV20-1,CSAREHAGVEQYF
TRBJ2-1,TRBV20-1,CSAAAGSGRTYNEQFF
TRBJ2-7,TRBV25-1,CASSERTDSTYEQYF
TRBJ2-7,TRBV3-1,CASSQGLAGAREQYF
TRBJ2-3,TRBV20-1,CSARPLRGSTDTQYF
TRBJ1-1,TRBV5-1,CASSLGQGYTEAFF
TRBJ2-1,TRBV5-6,CASSFDRDAYNEQFF
TRBJ1-6,TRBV5-6,CASSWGLAYNSPLHF
TRBJ2-7,TRBV18,CASSPQGADYEQYF
TRBJ2-6,TRBV3-1,CASSPDRGHIGANVLTF